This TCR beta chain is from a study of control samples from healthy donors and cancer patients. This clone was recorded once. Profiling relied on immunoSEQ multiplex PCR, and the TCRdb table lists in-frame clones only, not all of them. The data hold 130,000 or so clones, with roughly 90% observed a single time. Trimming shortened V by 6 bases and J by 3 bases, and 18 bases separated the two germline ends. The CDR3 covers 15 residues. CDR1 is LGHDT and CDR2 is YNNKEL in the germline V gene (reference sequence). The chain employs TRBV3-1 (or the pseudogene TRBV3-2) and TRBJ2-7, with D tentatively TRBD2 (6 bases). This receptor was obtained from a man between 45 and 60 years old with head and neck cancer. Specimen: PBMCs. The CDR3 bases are TGTGCCAGCAGTCCAACCATCGGACTAAGCTACGAGCAGTACTTC. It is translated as CASSPTIGLSYEQYF.